The 2 T cell receptor beta chains below all came from one sample that was sequenced in a study of blood T cell repertoires in COVID-19. Assay: immunoSEQ multiplex PCR; the TCRdb copy retains only in-frame clones and omits some. The sample yields under 300,000 clones, roughly 87% seen once. Sequenced sample: peripheral blood. The origin of the receptors is a man aged 60-69 years who had recovered from COVID-19.

The CDR3 here is CASRERTGTDTQYF. DNA of the CDR3: TGTGCCAGCAGGGAGCGGACAGGGACAGATACGCAGTATTTT. The chain uses TRBV2 and TRBJ2-3; 8 bases match TRBD1. The CDR3 covers 14 residues. Trimming cost V 6 bases and J 3 bases; bases outside gene matches: 5. Germline values: CDR1 SNHLY, CDR2 FYNNEI.

This chain connects TRBV7-9 to TRBJ2-7, with D unclear. Trimming pared 2 bases from V and 5 bases from J, leaving 19 bases between. The CDR3 runs 16 residues. Germline assignment: CDR1 SEHNR and CDR2 FQNEAQ (reference sequence). For the CDR3, the DNA is TGTGCCAGCAGCTTATTAAGTAGTCTCAGGCCGGACGAGCAGTACTTC. It translates to CASSLLSSLRPDEQYF.